The clone carrying this T cell receptor (beta chain) turned up a few times. Its antigen is not identified. TCRdb passed the 5' RACE reads through MiXCR, listing each CDR3 protein once. The sample shows 150,000 to 250,000 distinct CDR3 sequences, around 13% of them seen only once. Trimming removed 7 bases from V and 6 bases from J, with 12 bases in between. Germline lookup yields CDR1 MNHEY and CDR2 SMNVEV (reference sequence). The CDR3 is made up of 13 amino acids. The entry originates in a study of CD8 T cells in ankylosing spondylitis. Broader study findings: In ankylosing spondylitis patients, matched synovial fluid reportedly showed significant enrichment of disease-linked clones. Characteristic of ankylosing spondylitis blood, it appeared, was a TCR beta motif comprising roughly 8 highly homologous variants.

The receptor was isolated from a male donor with ankylosing spondylitis or in good health (not recorded which). The sequenced material came from blood, either unsorted or a sorted T cell fraction (not recorded which). This chain joins TRBV27 and TRBJ2-2, with D possibly being TRBD2 (5 bases). CDR3 nucleotides: TGTGCCAGCACCGTAACGGGATCCGGGGAGCTGTTTTTT. Translating it yields CASTVTGSGELFF.